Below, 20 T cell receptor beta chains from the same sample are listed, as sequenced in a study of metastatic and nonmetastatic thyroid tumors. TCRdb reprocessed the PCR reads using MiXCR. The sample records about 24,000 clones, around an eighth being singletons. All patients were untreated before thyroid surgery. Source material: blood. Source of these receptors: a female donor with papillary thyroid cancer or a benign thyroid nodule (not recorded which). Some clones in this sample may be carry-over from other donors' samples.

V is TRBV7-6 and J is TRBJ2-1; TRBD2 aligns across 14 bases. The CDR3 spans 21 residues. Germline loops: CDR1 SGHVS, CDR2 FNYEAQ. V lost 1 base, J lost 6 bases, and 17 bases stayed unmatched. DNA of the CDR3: TGTGCCAGCAGCTTAGGGCGGTTGGTGGGACTAGCGGGAGAGGCGTCCAATGAGCAGTTCTTC. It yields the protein CASSLGRLVGLAGEASNEQFF.

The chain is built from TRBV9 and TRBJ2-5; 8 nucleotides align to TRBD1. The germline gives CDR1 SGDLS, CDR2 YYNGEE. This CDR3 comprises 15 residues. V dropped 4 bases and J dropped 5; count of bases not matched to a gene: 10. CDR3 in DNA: TGTGCCAGCAGCAACCAGGGGGCGAGGGGTGAGACCCAGTACTTC. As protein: CASSNQGARGETQYF.

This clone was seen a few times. CDR3 nucleotides: TGTGCCAGCACAGTGGCCAGCGGGAGTGAAGAGACCCAGTACTTC. This codes for CASTVASGSEETQYF. The rearrangement uses TRBV6-1 and TRBJ2-5, with TRBD2 matching 8 bases. Germline V lookup: CDR1 MNHNS, CDR2 SASEGT. With 7 bases clipped from V and 3 bases from J, the junction kept 10 bases outside the gene matches. The CDR3 is made up of 15 amino acids.

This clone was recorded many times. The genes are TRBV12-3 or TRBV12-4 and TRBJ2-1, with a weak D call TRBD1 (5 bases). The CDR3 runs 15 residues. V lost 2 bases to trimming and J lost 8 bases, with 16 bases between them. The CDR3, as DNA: TGTGCCAGCAGTTTATTTGGCCTCCTAGGGGATGAGCAGTTCTTC. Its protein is CASSLFGLLGDEQFF.

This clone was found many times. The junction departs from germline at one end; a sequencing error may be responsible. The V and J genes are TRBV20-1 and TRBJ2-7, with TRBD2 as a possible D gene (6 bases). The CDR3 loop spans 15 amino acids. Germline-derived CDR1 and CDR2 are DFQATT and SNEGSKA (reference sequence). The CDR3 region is CSVRKASGFTYEQYF. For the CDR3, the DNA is TGCAGTGTTAGAAAAGCAAGCGGGTTTACCTACGAGCAGTACTTC.

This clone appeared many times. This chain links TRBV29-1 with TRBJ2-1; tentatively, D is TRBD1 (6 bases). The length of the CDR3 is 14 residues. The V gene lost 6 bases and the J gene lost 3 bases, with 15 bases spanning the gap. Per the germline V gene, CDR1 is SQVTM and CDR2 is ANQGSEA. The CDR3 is CSVTDSFLYNEQFF. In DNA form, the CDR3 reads TGCAGCGTCACGGACAGTTTCCTCTACAATGAGCAGTTCTTC.

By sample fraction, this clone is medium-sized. CDR3: CASSLSHPNSGNTIYF. The CDR3 DNA sequence: TGTGCCAGCAGCTTAAGTCACCCAAACTCTGGAAACACCATATATTTT. The V and J genes are TRBV7-2 and TRBJ1-3; D gene uncertain. This CDR3 has 16 residues. Trimming cost V 2 bases and J 0 bases, with 11 bases left between them. Germline V lookup: CDR1 SGHTA, CDR2 FQGNSA.

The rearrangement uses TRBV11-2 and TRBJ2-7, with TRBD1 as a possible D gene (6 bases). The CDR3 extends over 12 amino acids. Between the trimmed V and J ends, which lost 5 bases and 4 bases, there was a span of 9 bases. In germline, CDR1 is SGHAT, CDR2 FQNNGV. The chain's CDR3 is CASSLTGYEQYF. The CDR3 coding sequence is TGTGCCAGCAGCCTCACAGGGTACGAGCAGTACTTC.

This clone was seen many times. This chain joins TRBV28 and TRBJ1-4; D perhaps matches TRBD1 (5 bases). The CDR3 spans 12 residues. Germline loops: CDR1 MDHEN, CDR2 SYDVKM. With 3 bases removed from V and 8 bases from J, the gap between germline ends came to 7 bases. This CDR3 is CASSLGREKLFF. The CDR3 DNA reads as TGTGCCAGCAGTTTGGGGCGGGAAAAACTGTTTTTT.

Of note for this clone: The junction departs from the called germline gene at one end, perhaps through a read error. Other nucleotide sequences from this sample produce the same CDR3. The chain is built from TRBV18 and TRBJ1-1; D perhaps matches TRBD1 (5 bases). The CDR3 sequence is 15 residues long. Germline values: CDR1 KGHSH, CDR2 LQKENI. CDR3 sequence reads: CASSSPRGSDTEAFF. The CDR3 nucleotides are TGTGCTAGCTCATCCCCGAGGGGTAGCGACACTGAAGCTTTCTTT.

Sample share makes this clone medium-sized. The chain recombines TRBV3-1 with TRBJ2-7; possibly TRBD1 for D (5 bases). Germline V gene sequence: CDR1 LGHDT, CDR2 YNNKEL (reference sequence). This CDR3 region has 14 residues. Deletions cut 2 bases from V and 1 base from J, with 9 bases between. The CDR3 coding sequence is TGTGCCAGCAGCCAAATGACAGATTCCTACGAGCAGTACTTC. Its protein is CASSQMTDSYEQYF.

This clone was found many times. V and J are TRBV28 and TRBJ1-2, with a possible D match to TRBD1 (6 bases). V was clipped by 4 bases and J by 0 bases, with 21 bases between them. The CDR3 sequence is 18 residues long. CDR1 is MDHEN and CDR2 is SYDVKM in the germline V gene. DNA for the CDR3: TGTGCCAGCAGTTCGCCACACCATGGACAGAACACTAACTATGGCTACACCTTC. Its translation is CASSSPHHGQNTNYGYTF.

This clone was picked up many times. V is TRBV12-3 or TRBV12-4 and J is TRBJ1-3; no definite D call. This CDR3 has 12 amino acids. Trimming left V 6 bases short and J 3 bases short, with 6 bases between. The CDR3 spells CASRLLGNTIYF. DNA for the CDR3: TGTGCCAGCAGGCTCCTTGGAAACACCATATATTTT.

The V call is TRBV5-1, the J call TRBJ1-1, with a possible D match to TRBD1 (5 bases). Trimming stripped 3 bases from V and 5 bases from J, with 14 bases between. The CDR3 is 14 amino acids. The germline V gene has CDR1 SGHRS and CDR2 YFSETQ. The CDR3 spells CASSSEARDTEAFF. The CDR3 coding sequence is TGCGCCAGCAGCTCCGAAGCCAGGGATACTGAAGCTTTCTTT.

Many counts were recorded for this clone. In nucleotides, the CDR3 is TGCGCCAGCAGCCTGACAGGACAGAACACTGAAGCTTTCTTT. This gives the protein CASSLTGQNTEAFF. V is TRBV5-1 and J is TRBJ1-1, with a possible D match to TRBD1 (6 bases). CDR1 is SGHRS, CDR2 YFSETQ, per germline. Trimming shortened V by 4 bases and J by 1 base, and 11 bases separated the two germline ends. This CDR3 is 14 amino acids long.

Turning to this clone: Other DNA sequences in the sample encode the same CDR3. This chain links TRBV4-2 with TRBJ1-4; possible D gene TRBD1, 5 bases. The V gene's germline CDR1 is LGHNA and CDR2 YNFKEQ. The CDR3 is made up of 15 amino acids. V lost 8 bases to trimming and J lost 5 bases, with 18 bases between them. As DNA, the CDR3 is TGTGCCAGCTCCCGGAGTGGGACGGAAAATGAAAAACTGTTTTTT. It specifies CASSRSGTENEKLFF.

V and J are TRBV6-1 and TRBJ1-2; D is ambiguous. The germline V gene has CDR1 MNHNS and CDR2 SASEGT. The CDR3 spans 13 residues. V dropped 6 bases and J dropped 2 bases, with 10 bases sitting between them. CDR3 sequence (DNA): TGTGCCAGCAGCCCCGGACCCAACTATGGCTACACCTTC. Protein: CASSPGPNYGYTF.

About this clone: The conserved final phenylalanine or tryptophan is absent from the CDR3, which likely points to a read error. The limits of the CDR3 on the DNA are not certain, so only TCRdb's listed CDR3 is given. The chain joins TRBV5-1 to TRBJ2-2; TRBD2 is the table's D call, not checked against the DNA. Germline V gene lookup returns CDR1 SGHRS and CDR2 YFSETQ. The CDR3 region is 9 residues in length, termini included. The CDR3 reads CASSPGLAG.

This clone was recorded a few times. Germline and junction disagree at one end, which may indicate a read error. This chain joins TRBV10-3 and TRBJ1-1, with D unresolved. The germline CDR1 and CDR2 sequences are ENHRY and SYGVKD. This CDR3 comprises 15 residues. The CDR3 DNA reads TGTGCCATCAGTGAGTCCGACGGCAGTAACATTGAAGCTTTCTTT. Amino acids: CAISESDGSNIEAFF.

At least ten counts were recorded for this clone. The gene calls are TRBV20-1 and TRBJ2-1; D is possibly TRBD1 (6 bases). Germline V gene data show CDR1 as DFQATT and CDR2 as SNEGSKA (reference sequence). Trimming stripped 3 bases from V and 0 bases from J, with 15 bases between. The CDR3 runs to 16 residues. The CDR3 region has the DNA TGCAGTGCTAGGTCGCAAACAGGGAACTCCTACAATGAGCAGTTCTTC. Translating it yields CSARSQTGNSYNEQFF.